The rows below give T cell receptor beta chains drawn from one sample of a study of blood T cells in healthy people across ages. TCRdb passed the 5' RACE reads through MiXCR, listing each CDR3 protein once. Here the sample spans roughly 680,000 distinct CDR3 sequences, under 25% being singletons. Sequencing input: blood. The receptors here all came from a man between 65 and 85 years old in good health. The CDR3 runs from the conserved cysteine through the conserved F or W. D genes are given only for firm matches. Not all rows give a size; the values are once, few, many and, for expanded clones, a class.

v_call,j_call,d_call,clone_size,cdr3_aa,cdr3_nt
TRBV7-9,TRBJ2-3,NA,NA,CASSQPNADTQYF,TGTGCCAGCAGCCAACCCAACGCAGATACGCAGTATTTT
TRBV18,TRBJ2-1,NA,few,CASSPPLAFSYNEQFF,TGTGCCAGCTCTCCACCGCTAGCGTTCTCCTACAATGAGCAGTTCTTC
TRBV7-2,TRBJ2-7,NA,few,CASSPFDRPYEQYF,TGTGCCAGCAGCCCTTTTGACCGGCCATACGAGCAGTACTTC
TRBV29-1,TRBJ1-3,NA,few,CSVEGFGVGNTIYF,TGCAGCGTTGAAGGATTTGGTGTTGGAAACACCATATATTTT
TRBV7-9,TRBJ2-6,NA,NA,CASSLAARFSGANVLTF,TGTGCCAGCAGCTTAGCGGCAAGGTTCTCTGGGGCCAACGTCCTGACTTTC
TRBV30,TRBJ2-3,TRBD2,few,CACLPSGGTDTQYF,TGTGCCTGTTTACCTAGCGGGGGTACAGATACGCAGTATTTT
TRBV28,TRBJ2-7,NA,few,CASSSPEGGVDEQYF,TGTGCCAGCAGTTCCCCCGAAGGGGGGGTTGACGAGCAGTACTTC
TRBV3-1,TRBJ1-5,NA,few,CASSQVQGQGQPQHF,TGTGCCAGCAGCCAAGTTCAGGGGCAAGGACAGCCCCAGCATTTT
TRBV15,TRBJ2-1,TRBD2,few,CATRDTTSPDNEQFF,TGTGCCACCAGGGACACGACTAGCCCCGACAATGAGCAGTTCTTC
TRBV5-1,TRBJ2-3,NA,few,CASSLEEPRDTQYF,TGCGCCAGCAGCTTGGAGGAACCCCGAGATACGCAGTATTTT
TRBV29-1,TRBJ2-3,TRBD2,NA,CSVEGTSEIRTDTQYF,TGCAGCGTTGAGGGGACTAGCGAGATACGCACAGATACGCAGTATTTT
TRBV12-3/TRBV12-4,TRBJ1-1,NA,few,CASSPPSGNTEAFF,TGTGCCAGCAGTCCTCCTTCAGGGAACACTGAAGCTTTCTTT
TRBV20-1,TRBJ2-1,NA,few,CSARDDSARDEQFF,TGCAGTGCTAGAGACGACTCCGCCAGGGATGAGCAGTTCTTC
TRBV9,TRBJ2-5,TRBD2,few,CASSPTSGRANFETQYF,TGTGCCAGCAGTCCTACTAGCGGGAGGGCCAATTTCGAGACCCAGTACTTC
TRBV20-1,TRBJ2-5,TRBD1,NA,CSARPQGVFNLETQYF,TGCAGTGCCCGGCCTCAGGGGGTCTTCAATTTGGAGACCCAGTACTTC
TRBV20-1,TRBJ2-7,TRBD1,once,CSGWDRAYEQYF,TGCAGTGGGTGGGACAGAGCCTACGAGCAGTACTTC
TRBV29-1,TRBJ2-3,TRBD2,NA,CSVEGSGSGGTDTQYF,TGCAGCGTTGAGGGGAGCGGGAGTGGAGGAACAGATACGCAGTATTTT
TRBV20-1,TRBJ1-5,TRBD1,NA,CSARDPGTGLNQPQHF,TGCAGTGCTAGAGATCCAGGGACAGGCCTTAATCAGCCCCAGCATTTT
TRBV6-5,TRBJ2-5,NA,NA,CASSSLGQAETQYF,TGTGCCAGCAGCTCTTTGGGGCAGGCGGAGACCCAGTACTTC
TRBV6-5,TRBJ2-1,NA,NA,CASSLNRVRETSYNEQFF,TGTGCCAGCAGTTTGAACAGGGTGAGGGAGACCTCCTACAATGAGCAGTTCTTC
TRBV2,TRBJ1-5,NA,few,CASSEAAGNQPQHF,TGTGCCAGCAGTGAGGCGGCAGGCAATCAGCCCCAGCATTTT
TRBV5-5,TRBJ1-1,TRBD1,NA,CASSTQGDTEAFF,TGTGCCAGCAGCACGCAGGGGGACACTGAAGCTTTCTTT
TRBV6-5,TRBJ2-3,TRBD2,few,CASSYVGLAGADTQYF,TGTGCCAGCAGTTACGTCGGCCTAGCGGGAGCAGATACGCAGTATTTT
TRBV18,TRBJ2-5,TRBD2,many,CASSPGTSGRAAETQYF,TGTGCCAGCTCACCAGGAACTAGCGGGAGAGCGGCAGAGACCCAGTACTTC
TRBV7-3,TRBJ2-1,NA,NA,CASSLTREVNEQFF,TGTGCCAGCAGCTTAACCCGGGAAGTCAATGAGCAGTTCTTC
TRBV12-3/TRBV12-4,TRBJ2-7,NA,many,CASSSGSSYEQYF,TGTGCCAGCAGTAGCGGCAGCTCCTACGAGCAGTACTTC
TRBV2,TRBJ2-5,NA,NA,CTSSPNEKETQYF,TGTACCAGCAGCCCCAACGAAAAAGAGACCCAGTACTTC
TRBV7-8,TRBJ2-3,NA,NA,CATSAYLSTDTQYF,TGTGCCACCTCAGCTTATCTCAGCACAGATACGCAGTATTTT
TRBV3-1,TRBJ2-3,TRBD2,few,CASSQGSGDTDTQYF,TGTGCCAGCAGCCAAGGGAGCGGGGACACAGATACGCAGTATTTT
TRBV2,TRBJ2-5,NA,NA,CASTGTRETQYF,TGTGCCAGTACCGGGACTCGAGAGACCCAGTACTTC
TRBV6-2/TRBV6-3,TRBJ2-7,TRBD1,few,CASSKEPGQVYEQYF,TGTGCCAGCAGTAAAGAACCGGGACAGGTCTACGAGCAGTACTTC
TRBV5-1,TRBJ2-5,NA,NA,CASSLSHGETQYF,TGCGCCAGCAGCTTGTCACATGGAGAGACCCAGTACTTC
TRBV10-3,TRBJ2-1,TRBD1,NA,CAISEDRVGDEQFF,TGTGCCATCAGTGAGGACAGGGTGGGGGATGAGCAGTTCTTC
TRBV5-1,TRBJ1-1,NA,few,CASSRGEDTEAFF,TGCGCCAGCAGCAGAGGGGAGGACACTGAAGCTTTCTTT
TRBV7-2,TRBJ1-4,NA,few,CASSLTSGQSNEKLFF,TGTGCCAGCAGCCTAACCTCTGGACAGAGTAATGAAAAACTGTTTTTT
TRBV13,TRBJ2-2,TRBD1,few,CASSQDRGLNTGELFF,TGTGCCAGCAGCCAGGACAGGGGGCTGAACACCGGGGAGCTGTTTTTT
TRBV3-1,TRBJ2-7,NA,NA,CASSPGLRREQYF,TGTGCCAGCAGCCCGGGACTCCGGCGGGAGCAGTACTTC
TRBV28,TRBJ2-1,NA,NA,CASRGVGRSNEQFF,TGTGCCAGCAGGGGGGTGGGCCGGAGCAATGAGCAGTTCTTC
TRBV19,TRBJ2-2,NA,few,CASMGRLNTGELFF,TGTGCCAGTATGGGGCGATTGAACACCGGGGAGCTGTTTTTT
TRBV6-2/TRBV6-3,TRBJ2-1,NA,NA,CASSYSKSRVGDEQFF,TGTGCCAGCAGTTACTCGAAGTCCCGGGTGGGGGATGAGCAGTTCTTC
TRBV20-1,TRBJ2-2,NA,few,CSAIDGLNTGELFF,TGCAGTGCCATTGACGGGTTGAACACCGGGGAGCTGTTTTTT
TRBV20-1,TRBJ1-6,NA,NA,CSAPDRSPLRF,TGCAGTGCTCCCGACCGCTCACCCCTCCGCTTT
TRBV20-1,TRBJ2-5,TRBD2,many,CSAEYYSGTDKETQYF,TGCAGTGCGGAATATTATAGCGGGACGGATAAAGAGACCCAGTACTTC
TRBV2,TRBJ2-1,TRBD2,NA,CASSLKTSGSGAEQFF,TGTGCCAGCAGCCTTAAAACTAGCGGGAGTGGGGCTGAGCAGTTCTTC
TRBV20-1,TRBJ2-2,NA,NA,CSAREGLGELFF,TGCAGTGCTAGAGAGGGCTTGGGGGAGCTGTTTTTT
TRBV7-2,TRBJ2-7,NA,NA,CASSLAGASHEQYF,TGTGCCAGCAGCTTAGCGGGAGCATCCCACGAGCAGTACTTC
TRBV12-3/TRBV12-4,TRBJ1-2,NA,many,CASAATGNYGYTF,TGTGCCAGCGCCGCTACAGGGAACTATGGCTACACCTTC
TRBV7-8,TRBJ2-5,NA,NA,CASSQKGTQYF,TGTGCCAGCAGCCAAAAGGGGACCCAGTACTTC
TRBV10-3,TRBJ1-2,NA,NA,CAISESRDNYGYTF,TGTGCCATCAGTGAAAGTCGGGACAACTATGGCTACACCTTC
TRBV29-1,TRBJ2-5,NA,NA,CSVERDGGEKTQYF,TGCAGCGTTGAAAGGGACGGCGGTGAGAAGACCCAGTACTTC
TRBV15,TRBJ2-5,NA,NA,CATSRASGQKTQYF,TGTGCCACCAGCAGAGCCAGCGGTCAAAAGACCCAGTACTTC
TRBV20-1,TRBJ2-7,TRBD2,NA,CSARTSGRGNEQYF,TGCAGTGCTAGAACGAGCGGGAGGGGCAACGAGCAGTACTTC
TRBV20-1,TRBJ2-5,NA,NA,CSARDLLQETQYF,TGCAGTGCTAGAGACCTACTACAAGAGACCCAGTACTTC
TRBV5-1,TRBJ2-5,TRBD2,few,CASSLEAGEKETQYF,TGCGCCAGCAGCTTGGAAGCGGGAGAAAAAGAGACCCAGTACTTC
TRBV20-1,TRBJ2-5,NA,NA,CSARDEGPKHELF,TGCAGTGCTAGAGATGAGGGACCCAAACACGAGCTCTTC
TRBV2,TRBJ1-4,NA,NA,CASARPGHEKLFF,TGTGCCAGCGCAAGGCCGGGACATGAAAAACTGTTTTTT
TRBV10-3,TRBJ2-1,NA,NA,CAISQARDNEQFF,TGTGCCATCTCTCAGGCGCGGGACAATGAGCAGTTCTTC